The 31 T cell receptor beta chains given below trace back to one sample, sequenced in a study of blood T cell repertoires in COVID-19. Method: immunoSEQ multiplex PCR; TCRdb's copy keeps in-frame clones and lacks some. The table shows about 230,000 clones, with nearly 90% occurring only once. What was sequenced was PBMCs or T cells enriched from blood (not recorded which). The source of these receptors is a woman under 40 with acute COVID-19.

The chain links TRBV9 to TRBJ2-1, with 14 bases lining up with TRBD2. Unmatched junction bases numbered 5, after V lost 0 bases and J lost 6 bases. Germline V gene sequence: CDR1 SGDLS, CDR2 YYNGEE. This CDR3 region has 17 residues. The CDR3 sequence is CASSVGGLAGAANEQFF. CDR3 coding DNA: TGTGCCAGCAGCGTAGGGGGACTAGCGGGGGCCGCCAATGAGCAGTTCTTC.

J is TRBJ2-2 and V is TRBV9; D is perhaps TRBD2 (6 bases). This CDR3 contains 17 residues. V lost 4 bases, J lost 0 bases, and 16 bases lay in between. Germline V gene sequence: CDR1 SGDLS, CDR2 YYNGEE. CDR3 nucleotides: TGTGCCAGCAGCCCCCTGGGGGGTTACGCGAACACCGGGGAGCTGTTTTTT. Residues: CASSPLGGYANTGELFF. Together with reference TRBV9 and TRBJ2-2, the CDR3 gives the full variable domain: DSGVTQTPKHLITATGQRVTLRCSPRSGDLSVYWYQQSLDQGLQFLIQYYNGEERAKGNILERFSAQQFPDLHSELNLSSLELGDSALYFCASSPLGGYANTGELFFGEGSRLTVL.

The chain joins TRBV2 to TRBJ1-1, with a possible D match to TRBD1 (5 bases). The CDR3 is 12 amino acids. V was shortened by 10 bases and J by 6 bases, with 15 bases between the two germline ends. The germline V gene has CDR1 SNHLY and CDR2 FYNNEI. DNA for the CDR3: TGTGCCACCAGAACCGACAGCGCTGAAGCTTTCTTT. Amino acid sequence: CATRTDSAEAFF.

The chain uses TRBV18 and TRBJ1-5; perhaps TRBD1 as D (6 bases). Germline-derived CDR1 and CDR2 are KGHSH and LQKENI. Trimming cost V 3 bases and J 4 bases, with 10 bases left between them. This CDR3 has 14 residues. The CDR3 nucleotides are TGTGCCAGCTCACCTGGACAGACTAATCAGCCCCAGCATTTT. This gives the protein CASSPGQTNQPQHF.

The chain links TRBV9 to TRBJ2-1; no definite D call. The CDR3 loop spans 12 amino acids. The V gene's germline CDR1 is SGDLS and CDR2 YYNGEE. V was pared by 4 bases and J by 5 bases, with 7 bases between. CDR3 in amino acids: CASSIFDNEQFF. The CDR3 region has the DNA TGTGCCAGCAGCATCTTTGACAATGAGCAGTTCTTC.

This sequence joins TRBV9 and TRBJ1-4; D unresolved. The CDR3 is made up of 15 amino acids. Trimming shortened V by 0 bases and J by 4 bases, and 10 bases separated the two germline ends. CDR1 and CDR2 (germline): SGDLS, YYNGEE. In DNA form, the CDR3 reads TGTGCCAGCAGCGTAGGTTCAAGCTTTAATGAAAAACTGTTTTTT. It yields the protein CASSVGSSFNEKLFF.

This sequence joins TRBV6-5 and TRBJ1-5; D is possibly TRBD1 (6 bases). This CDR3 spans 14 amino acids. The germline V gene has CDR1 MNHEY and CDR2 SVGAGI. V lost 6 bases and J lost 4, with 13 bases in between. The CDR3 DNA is TGTGCCAGCAGCCCGGACAGCCTAAATCAGCCCCAGCATTTT. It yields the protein CASSPDSLNQPQHF.

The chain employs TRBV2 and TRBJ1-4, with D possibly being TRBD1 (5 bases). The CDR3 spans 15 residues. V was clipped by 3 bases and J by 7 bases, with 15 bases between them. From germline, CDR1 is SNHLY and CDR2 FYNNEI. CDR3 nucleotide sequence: TGTGCCAGCAGTGATTCCCCCCCGGGGGTTGAAAAACTGTTTTTT. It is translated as CASSDSPPGVEKLFF.

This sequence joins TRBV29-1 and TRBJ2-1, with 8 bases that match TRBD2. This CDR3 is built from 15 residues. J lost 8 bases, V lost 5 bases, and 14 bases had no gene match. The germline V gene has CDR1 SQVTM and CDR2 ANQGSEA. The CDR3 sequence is CSVMVAGRPFDEQFF. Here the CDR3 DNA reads TGCAGCGTTATGGTAGCGGGGCGGCCATTCGATGAGCAGTTCTTC.

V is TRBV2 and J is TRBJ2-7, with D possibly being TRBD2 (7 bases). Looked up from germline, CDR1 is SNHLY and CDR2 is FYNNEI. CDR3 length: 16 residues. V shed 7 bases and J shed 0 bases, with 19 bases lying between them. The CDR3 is CASKSGGYISSYEQYF. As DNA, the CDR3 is TGTGCCAGCAAATCGGGGGGCTATATCTCCTCCTACGAGCAGTACTTC.

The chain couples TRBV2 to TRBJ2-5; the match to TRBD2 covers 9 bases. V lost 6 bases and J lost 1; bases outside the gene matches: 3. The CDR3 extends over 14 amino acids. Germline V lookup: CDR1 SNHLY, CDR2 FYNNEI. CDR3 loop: CASSLTSGQETQYF. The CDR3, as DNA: TGTGCCAGCAGCTTGACTAGCGGCCAAGAGACCCAGTACTTC.

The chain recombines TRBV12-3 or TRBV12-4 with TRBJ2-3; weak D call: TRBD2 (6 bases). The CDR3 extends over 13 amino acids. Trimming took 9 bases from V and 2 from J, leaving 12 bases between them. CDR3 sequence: CASTAGFTDTQYF. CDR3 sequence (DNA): TGTGCCAGTACAGCGGGTTTCACAGATACGCAGTATTTT.

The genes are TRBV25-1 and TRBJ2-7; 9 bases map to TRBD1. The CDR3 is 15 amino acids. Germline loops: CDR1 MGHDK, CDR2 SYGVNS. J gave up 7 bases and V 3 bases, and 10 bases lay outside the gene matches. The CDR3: CASSDSGDRVREQYF. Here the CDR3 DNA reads TGTGCCAGCAGTGATTCCGGGGACAGGGTGAGGGAGCAGTACTTC.

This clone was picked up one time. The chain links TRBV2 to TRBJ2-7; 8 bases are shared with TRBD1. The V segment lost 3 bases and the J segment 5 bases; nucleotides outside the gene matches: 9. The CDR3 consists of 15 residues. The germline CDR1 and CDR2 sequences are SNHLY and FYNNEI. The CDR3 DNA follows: TGTGCCAGCAGTGAGGGACAGGTTCTTCGGGACGAGCAGTACTTC. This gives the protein CASSEGQVLRDEQYF.

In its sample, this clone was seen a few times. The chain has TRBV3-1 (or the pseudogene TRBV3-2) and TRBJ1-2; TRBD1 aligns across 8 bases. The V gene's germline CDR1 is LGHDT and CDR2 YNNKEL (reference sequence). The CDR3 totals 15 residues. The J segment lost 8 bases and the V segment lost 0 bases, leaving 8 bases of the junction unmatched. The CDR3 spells CASSQDPDRVWGYTF. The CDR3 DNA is TGTGCCAGCAGCCAAGATCCGGACAGGGTCTGGGGCTACACCTTC.

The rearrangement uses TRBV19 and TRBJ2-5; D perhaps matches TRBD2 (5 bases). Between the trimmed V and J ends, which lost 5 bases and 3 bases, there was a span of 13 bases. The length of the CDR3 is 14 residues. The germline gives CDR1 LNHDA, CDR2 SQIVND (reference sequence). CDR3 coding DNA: TGTGCCAGTAGTTTGGACTTTCCCGAAGAGACCCAGTACTTC. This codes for CASSLDFPEETQYF.

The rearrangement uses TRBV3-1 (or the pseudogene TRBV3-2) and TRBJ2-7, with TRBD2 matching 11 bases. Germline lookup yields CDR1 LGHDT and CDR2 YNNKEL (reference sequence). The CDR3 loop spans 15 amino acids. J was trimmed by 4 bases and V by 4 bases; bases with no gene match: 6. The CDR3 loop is CASSPFGTSGYEQYF. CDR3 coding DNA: TGTGCCAGCAGCCCATTCGGGACTAGCGGTTACGAGCAGTACTTC.

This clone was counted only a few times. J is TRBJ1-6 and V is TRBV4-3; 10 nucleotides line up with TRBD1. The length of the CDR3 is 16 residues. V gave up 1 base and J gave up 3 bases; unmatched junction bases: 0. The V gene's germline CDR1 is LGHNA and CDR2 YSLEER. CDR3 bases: TGCGCCAGCAGCCAAGGGACAGGGGGCTATAATTCACCCCTCCACTTT. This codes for CASSQGTGGYNSPLHF.

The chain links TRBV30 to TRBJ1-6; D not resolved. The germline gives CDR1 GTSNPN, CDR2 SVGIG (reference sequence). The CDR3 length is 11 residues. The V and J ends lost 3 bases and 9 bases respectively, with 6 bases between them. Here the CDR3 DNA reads TGTGCCTGGAGGCGATCTTCACCCCTCCACTTT. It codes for CAWRRSSPLHF.

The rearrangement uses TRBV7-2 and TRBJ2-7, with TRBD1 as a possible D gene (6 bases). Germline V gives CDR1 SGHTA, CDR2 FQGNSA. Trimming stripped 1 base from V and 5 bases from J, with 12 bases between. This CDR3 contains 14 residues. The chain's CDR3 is CASSLVPGAHEQYF. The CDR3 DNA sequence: TGTGCCAGCAGCTTAGTCCCAGGGGCCCACGAGCAGTACTTC.

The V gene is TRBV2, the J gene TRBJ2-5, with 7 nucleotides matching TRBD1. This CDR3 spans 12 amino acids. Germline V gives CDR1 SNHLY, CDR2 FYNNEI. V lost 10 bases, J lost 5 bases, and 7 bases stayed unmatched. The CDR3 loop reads CATRQGRETQYF. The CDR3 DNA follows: TGTGCCACCCGACAGGGCAGGGAGACCCAGTACTTC.

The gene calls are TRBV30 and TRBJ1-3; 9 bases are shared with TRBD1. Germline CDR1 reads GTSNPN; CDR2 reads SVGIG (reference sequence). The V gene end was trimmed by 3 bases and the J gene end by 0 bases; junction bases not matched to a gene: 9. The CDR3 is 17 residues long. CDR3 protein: CAWSGDRAFLSGNTIYF. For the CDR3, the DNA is TGTGCCTGGAGCGGGGACAGGGCCTTCCTCTCTGGAAACACCATATATTTT.

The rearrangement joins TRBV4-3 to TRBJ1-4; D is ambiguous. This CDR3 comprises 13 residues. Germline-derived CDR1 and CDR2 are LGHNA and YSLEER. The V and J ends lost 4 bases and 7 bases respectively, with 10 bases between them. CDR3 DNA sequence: TGCGCCAGCAGCCGTGACCCTAGTGAAAAACTGTTTTTT. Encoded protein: CASSRDPSEKLFF.

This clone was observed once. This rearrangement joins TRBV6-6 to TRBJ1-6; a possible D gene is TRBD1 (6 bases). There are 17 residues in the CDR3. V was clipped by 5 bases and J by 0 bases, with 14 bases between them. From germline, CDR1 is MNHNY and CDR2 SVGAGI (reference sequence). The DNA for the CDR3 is TGTGCCAGCAGTCTCCGGACGGACAGCTCCTATAATTCACCCCTCCACTTT. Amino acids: CASSLRTDSSYNSPLHF.

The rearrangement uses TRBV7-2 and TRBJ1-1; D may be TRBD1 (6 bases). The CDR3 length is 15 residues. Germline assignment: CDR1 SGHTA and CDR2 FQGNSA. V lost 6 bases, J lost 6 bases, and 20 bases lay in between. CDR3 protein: CASRQEAIRGAEAFF. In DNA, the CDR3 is TGTGCCAGCAGACAAGAGGCCATCAGGGGTGCTGAAGCTTTCTTT. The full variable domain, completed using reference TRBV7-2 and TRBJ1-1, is GAGVSQSPSNKVTEKGKDVELRCDPISGHTALYWYRQSLGQGLEFLIYFQGNSAPDKSGLPSDRFSAERTGGSVSTLTIQRTQQEDSAVYLCASRQEAIRGAEAFFGQGTRLTVV.

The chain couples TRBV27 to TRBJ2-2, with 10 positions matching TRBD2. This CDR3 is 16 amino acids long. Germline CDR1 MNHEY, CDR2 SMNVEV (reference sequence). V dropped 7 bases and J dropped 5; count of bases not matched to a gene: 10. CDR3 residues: CASTPRASGGTGELFF. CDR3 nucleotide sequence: TGTGCCAGCACCCCCCGGGCTAGCGGGGGTACCGGGGAGCTGTTTTTT.

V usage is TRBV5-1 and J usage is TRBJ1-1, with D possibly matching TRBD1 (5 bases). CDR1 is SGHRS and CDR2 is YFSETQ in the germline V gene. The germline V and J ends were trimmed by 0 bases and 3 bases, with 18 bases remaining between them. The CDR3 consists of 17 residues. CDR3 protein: CASSLGLGVGADTEAFF. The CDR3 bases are TGCGCCAGCAGCTTGGGCCTAGGGGTAGGGGCAGACACTGAAGCTTTCTTT.

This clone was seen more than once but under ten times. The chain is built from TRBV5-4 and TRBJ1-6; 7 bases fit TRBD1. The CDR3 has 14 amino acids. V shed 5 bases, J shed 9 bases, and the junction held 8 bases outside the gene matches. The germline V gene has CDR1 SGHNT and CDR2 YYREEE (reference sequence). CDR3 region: CASREGARASPLHF. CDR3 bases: TGTGCCAGCAGGGAGGGGGCGAGAGCTTCACCCCTCCACTTT.

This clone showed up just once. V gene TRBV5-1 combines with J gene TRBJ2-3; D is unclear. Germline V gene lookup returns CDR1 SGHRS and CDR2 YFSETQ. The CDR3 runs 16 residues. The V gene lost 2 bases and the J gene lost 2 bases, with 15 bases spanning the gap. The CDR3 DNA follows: TGCGCCAGCAGCTTAGGTCCAACTACTTACACAGATACGCAGTATTTT. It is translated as CASSLGPTTYTDTQYF.

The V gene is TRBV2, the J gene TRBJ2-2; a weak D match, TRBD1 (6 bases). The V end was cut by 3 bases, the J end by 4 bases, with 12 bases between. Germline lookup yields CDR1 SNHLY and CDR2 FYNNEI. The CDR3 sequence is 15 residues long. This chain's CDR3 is CASSDPGHPTGELFF. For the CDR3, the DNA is TGTGCCAGCAGTGACCCGGGACACCCCACCGGGGAGCTGTTTTTT.

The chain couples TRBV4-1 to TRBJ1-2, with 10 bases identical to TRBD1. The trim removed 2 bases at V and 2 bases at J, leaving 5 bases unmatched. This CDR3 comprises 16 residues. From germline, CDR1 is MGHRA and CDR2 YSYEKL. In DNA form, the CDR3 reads TGCGCCAGCAGCCAATTGGGACAGGGGCGAAACTATGGCTACACCTTC. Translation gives CASSQLGQGRNYGYTF.